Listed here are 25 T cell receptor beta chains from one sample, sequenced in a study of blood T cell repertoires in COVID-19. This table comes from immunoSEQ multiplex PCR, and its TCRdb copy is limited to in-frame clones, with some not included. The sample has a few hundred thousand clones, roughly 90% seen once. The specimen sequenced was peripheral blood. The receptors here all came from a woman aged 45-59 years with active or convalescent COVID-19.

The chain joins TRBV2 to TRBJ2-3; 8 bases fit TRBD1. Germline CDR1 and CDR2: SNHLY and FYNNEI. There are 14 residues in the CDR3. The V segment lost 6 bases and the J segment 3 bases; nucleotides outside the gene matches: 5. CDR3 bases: TGTGCCAGCAGGGCAAGACAGGGGACAGATACGCAGTATTTT. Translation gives CASRARQGTDTQYF.

The CDR3 protein is CASSVGGSGANVLTF. In DNA form, the CDR3 reads TGTGCCAGCAGTGTAGGGGGCTCTGGGGCCAACGTCCTGACTTTC. The rearrangement uses TRBV5-4 and TRBJ2-6; weak D call: TRBD1 (6 bases). Germline CDR1 is SGHNT and CDR2 is YYREEE (reference sequence). The CDR3 loop spans 15 amino acids. Trimming left V 5 bases short and J 0 bases short, with 9 bases between.

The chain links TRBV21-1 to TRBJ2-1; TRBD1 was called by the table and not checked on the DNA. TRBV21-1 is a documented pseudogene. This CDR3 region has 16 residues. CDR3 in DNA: TGTGCCAGCAGCAACCGCCCGGGACAGGGAGGCAATGAGCAGTTCTTC. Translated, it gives CASSNRPGQGGNEQFF.

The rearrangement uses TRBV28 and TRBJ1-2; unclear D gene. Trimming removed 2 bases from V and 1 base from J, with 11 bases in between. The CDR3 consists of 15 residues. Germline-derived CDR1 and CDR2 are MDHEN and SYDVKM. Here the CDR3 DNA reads TGTGCCAGCAGTTTACAGTCCGGGATTAACTATGGCTACACCTTC. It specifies CASSLQSGINYGYTF.

CDR3 in DNA: TGTGCCAGCAGCCCCAAACCCGGGACAGGCACAGATACGCAGTATTTT. It translates to CASSPKPGTGTDTQYF. The chain combines TRBV5-4 with TRBJ2-3; TRBD1 matches 7 bases. Germline lookup yields CDR1 SGHNT and CDR2 YYREEE (reference sequence). Germline trimming cut 4 bases from V and 1 base from J; bases unmatched to any gene: 9. The CDR3 is made up of 16 amino acids.

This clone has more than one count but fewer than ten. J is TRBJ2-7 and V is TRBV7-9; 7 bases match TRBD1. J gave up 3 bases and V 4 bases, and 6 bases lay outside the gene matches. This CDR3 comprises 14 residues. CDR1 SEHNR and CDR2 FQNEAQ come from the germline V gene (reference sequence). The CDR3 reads CASSWDSWSYEQYF. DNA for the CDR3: TGTGCCAGCAGCTGGGACAGTTGGAGCTACGAGCAGTACTTC.

The CDR3 protein is CASSIEKRRLGDTQYF. The CDR3 nucleotides are TGTGCCAGTAGTATAGAAAAGCGGCGGCTTGGGGATACGCAGTATTTT. The chain joins TRBV19 to TRBJ2-3; TRBD2 might be the D (5 bases). The CDR3 is 16 amino acids. Deletions cut 0 bases from V and 6 bases from J, with 16 bases between. Germline V gene sequence: CDR1 LNHDA, CDR2 SQIVND (reference sequence).

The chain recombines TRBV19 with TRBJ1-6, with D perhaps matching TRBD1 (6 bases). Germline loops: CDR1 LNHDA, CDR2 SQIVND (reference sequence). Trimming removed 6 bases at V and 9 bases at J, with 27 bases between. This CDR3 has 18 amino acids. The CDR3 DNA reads TGTGCCAGTAGACCCCCCGGGACAACGGGCGACCTCCGTTCACCCCTCCACTTT. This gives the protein CASRPPGTTGDLRSPLHF. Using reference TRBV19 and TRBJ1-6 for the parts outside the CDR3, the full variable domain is DGGITQSPKYLFRKEGQNVTLSCEQNLNHDAMYWYRQDPGQGLRLIYYSQIVNDFQKGDIAEGYSVSREKKESFPLTVTSAQKNPTAFYLCASRPPGTTGDLRSPLHFGNGTRLTVT.

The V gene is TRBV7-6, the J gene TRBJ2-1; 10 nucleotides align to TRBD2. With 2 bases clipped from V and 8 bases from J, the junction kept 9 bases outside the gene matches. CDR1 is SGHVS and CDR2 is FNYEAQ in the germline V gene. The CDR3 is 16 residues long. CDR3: CASSLRAGGPSDEQFF. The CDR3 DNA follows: TGTGCCAGCAGCTTAAGAGCGGGAGGGCCCTCGGATGAGCAGTTCTTC.

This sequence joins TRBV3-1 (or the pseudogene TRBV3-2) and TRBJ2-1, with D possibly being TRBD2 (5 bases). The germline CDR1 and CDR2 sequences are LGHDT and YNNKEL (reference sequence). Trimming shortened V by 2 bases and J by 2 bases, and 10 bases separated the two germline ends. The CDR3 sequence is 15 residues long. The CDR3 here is CASSQLAGAYNEQFF. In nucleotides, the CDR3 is TGTGCCAGCAGCCAACTCGCGGGTGCCTACAATGAGCAGTTCTTC.

The CDR3 region is CASSLVQGNSPLHF. The CDR3 DNA sequence: TGTGCCAGCAGCCTCGTGCAGGGCAATTCACCCCTCCACTTT. This chain connects TRBV6-6 to TRBJ1-6; the D gene is possibly TRBD1 (5 bases). CDR1 is MNHNY and CDR2 is SVGAGI in the germline V gene (reference sequence). V lost 6 bases to trimming and J lost 7 bases, with 13 bases between them. This CDR3 is 14 amino acids long.

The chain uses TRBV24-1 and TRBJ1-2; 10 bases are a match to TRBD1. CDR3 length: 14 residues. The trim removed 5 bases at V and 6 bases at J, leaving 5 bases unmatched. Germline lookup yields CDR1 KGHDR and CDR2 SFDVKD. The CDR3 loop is CATSARTGGNGYTF. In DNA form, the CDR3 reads TGTGCCACCAGTGCCCGGACAGGGGGGAATGGCTACACCTTC.

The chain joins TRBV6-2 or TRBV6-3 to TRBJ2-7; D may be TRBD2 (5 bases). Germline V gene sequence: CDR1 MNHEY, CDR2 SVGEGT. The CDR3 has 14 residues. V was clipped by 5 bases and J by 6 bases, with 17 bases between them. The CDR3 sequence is CASSTAGPGGEQYF. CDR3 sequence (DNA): TGTGCCAGCAGTACCGCCGGTCCTGGAGGCGAGCAGTACTTC.

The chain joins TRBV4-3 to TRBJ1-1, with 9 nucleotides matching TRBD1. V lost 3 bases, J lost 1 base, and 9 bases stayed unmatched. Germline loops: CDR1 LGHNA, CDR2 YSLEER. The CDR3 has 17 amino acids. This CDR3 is CASSHTGQGRSNTEAFF. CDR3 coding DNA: TGCGCCAGCAGCCACACGGGACAGGGACGCTCGAACACTGAAGCTTTCTTT.

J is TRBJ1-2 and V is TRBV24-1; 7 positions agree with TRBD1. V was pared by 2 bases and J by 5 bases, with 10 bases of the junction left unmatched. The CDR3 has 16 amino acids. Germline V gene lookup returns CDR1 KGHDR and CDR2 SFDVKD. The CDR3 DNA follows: TGTGCCACCAGTGATTCATTTTCCCGACAGGGTTATGGCTACACCTTC. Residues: CATSDSFSRQGYGYTF.

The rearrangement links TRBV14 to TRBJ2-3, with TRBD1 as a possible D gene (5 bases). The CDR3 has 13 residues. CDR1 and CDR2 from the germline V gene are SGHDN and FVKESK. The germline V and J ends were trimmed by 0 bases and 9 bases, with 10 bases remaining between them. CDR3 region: CASSQDRAGTQYF. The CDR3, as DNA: TGTGCCAGCAGCCAAGATCGGGCAGGGACGCAGTATTTT.

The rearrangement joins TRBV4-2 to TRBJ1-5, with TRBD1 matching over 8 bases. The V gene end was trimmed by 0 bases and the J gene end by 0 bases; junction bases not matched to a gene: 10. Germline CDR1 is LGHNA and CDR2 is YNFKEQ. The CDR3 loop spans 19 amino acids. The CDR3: CASSQDSMTGDYSNQPQHF. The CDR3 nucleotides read TGTGCCAGCAGCCAAGATAGTATGACAGGGGATTATAGCAATCAGCCCCAGCATTTT.

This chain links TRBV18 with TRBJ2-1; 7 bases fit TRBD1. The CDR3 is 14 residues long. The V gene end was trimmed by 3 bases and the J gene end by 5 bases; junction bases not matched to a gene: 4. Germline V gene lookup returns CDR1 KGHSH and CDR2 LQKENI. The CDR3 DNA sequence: TGTGCCAGCTCACCGGGACAGCAAAACAATGAGCAGTTCTTC. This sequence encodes CASSPGQQNNEQFF.

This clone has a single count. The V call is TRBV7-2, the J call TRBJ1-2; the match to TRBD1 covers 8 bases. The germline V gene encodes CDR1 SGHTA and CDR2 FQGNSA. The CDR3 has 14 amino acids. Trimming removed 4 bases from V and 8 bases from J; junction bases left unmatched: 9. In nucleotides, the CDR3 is TGTGCCAGCAGCTACGACAGGGGTATACTCGGCTACACCTTC. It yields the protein CASSYDRGILGYTF.

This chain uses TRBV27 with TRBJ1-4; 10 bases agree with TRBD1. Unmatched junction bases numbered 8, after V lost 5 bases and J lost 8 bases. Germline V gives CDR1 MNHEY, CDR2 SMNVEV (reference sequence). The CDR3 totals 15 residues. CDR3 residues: CASSKRTGGVEKLFF. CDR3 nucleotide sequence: TGTGCCAGCAGTAAGCGGACAGGGGGGGTCGAAAAACTGTTTTTT.

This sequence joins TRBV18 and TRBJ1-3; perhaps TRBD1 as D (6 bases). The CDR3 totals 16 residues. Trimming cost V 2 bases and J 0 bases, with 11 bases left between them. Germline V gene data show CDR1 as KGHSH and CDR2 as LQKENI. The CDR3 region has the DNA TGTGCCAGCTCACCAAACAGGGCCCTCTCTGGAAACACCATATATTTT. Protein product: CASSPNRALSGNTIYF.

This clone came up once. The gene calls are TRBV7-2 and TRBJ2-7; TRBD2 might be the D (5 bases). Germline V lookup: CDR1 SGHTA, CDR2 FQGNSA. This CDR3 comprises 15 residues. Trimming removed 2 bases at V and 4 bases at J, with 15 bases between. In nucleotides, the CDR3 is TGTGCCAGCAGCTTAAGTGGAGGATACTCTTACGAGCAGTACTTC. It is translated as CASSLSGGYSYEQYF.

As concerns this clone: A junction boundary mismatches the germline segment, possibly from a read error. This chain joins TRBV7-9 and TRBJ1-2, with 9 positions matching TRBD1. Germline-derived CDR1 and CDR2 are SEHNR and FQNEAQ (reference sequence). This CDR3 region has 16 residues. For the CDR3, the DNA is TGTGCCAGCAGCTTAGCGGGACAGGGTTTTAACAATGGCTACACCTTC. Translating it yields CASSLAGQGFNNGYTF.

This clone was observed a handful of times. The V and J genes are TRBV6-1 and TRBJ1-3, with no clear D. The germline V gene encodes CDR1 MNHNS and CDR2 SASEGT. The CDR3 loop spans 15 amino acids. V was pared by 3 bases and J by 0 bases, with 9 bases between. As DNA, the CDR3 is TGTGCCAGCAGTGACAGGCCAAGCTCTGGAAACACCATATATTTT. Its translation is CASSDRPSSGNTIYF.

CDR3 region: CASSPATRNFEAFF. Written as DNA, the CDR3 is TGTGCCAGCTCACCAGCGACTCGGAACTTTGAAGCTTTCTTT. The chain has TRBV18 and TRBJ1-1; no firm D call. The germline V gene encodes CDR1 KGHSH and CDR2 LQKENI. Trimming pared 2 bases from V and 7 bases from J, leaving 14 bases between. The CDR3 has 14 residues. The entire variable domain, with the rest obtained from reference TRBV18 and TRBJ1-1, is as follows: NAGVMQNPRHLVRRRGQEARLRCSPMKGHSHVYWYRQLPEEGLKFMVYLQKENIIDESGMPKERFSAEFPKEGPSILRIQQVVRGDSAAYFCASSPATRNFEAFFGQGTRLTVV.